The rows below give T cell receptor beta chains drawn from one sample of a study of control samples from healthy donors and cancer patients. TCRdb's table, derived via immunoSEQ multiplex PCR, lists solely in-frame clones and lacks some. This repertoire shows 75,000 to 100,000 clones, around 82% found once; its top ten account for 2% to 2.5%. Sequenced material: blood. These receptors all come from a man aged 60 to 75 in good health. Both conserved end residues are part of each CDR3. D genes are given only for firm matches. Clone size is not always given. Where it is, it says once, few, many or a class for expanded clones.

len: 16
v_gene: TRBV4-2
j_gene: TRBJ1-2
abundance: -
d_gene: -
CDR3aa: CASSQDKAGAWYGYTF
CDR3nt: TGTGCCAGCAGCCAAGATAAGGCGGGGGCTTGGTATGGCTACACCTTC

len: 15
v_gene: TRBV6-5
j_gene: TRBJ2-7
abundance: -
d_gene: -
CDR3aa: CASSYSRGFSYEQYF
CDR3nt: TGTGCCAGCAGTTACTCGAGGGGGTTTTCCTACGAGCAGTACTTC

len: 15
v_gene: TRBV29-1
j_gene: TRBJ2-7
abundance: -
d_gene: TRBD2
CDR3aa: CSVEGTSGAPSRRYF
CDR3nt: TGCAGCGTTGAAGGGACTAGCGGGGCCCCTTCACGTAGGTACTTC

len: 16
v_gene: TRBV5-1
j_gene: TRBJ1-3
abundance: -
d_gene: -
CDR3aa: CASSAADRSSGNTIYF
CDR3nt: TGCGCCAGCAGCGCCGCGGACAGATCCTCTGGAAACACCATATATTTT

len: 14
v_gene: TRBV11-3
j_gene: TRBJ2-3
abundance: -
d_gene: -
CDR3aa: CASSPAISTDTQYF
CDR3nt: TGTGCCAGCAGCCCTGCGATTAGCACAGATACGCAGTATTTT

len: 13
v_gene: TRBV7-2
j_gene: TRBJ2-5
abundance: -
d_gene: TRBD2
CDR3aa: CASSLTLAGTQYF
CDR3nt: TGTGCCAGCAGCTTAACCCTAGCGGGGACCCAGTACTTC

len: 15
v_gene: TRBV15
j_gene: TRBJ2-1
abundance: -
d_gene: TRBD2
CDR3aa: CATRTSGRSYNEQFF
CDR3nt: TGTGCCACCAGGACTAGCGGGAGGTCCTACAATGAGCAGTTCTTC

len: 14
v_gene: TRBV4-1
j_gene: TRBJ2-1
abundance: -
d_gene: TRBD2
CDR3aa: CASSHYFSGGEQFF
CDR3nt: TGCGCCAGCAGCCATTACTTTAGCGGGGGTGAGCAGTTCTTC

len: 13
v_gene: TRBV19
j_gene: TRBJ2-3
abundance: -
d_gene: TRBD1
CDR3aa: CASSPSQGDTQYF
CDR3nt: TGTGCCAGTAGTCCCTCACAGGGGGATACGCAGTATTTT

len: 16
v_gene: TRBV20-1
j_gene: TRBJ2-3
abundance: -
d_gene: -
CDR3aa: CSASPEAGTTGDTQYF
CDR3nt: TGCAGTGCTAGTCCGGAGGCGGGGACGACAGGAGATACGCAGTATTTT

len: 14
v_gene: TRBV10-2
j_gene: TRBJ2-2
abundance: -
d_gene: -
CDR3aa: CASSERARIGELFF
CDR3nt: TGCGCCAGCAGTGAGAGAGCAAGGATCGGGGAGCTGTTTTTT

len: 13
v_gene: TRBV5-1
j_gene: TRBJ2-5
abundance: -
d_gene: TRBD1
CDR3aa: CASSSDRGETQYF
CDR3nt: TGCGCCAGCAGCTCCGACAGGGGGGAGACCCAGTACTTC

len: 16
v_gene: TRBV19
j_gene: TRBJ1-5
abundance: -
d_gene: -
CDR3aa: CASSIPRPTVHQPQHF
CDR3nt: TGTGCCAGTAGTATACCTCGGCCGACGGTCCATCAGCCCCAGCATTTT

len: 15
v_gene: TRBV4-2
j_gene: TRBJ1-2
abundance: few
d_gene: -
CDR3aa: CASSQVISHPNGYTF
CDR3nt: TGTGCCAGCAGCCAAGTCATTTCACACCCGAATGGCTACACCTTC

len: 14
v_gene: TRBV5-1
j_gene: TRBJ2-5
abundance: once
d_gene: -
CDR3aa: CASSLNKLQETQYF
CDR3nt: TGCGCCAGCAGCCTAAACAAATTACAAGAGACCCAGTACTTC

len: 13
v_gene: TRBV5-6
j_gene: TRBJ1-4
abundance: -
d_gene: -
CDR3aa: CASGDSTNEKLFF
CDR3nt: TGTGCCAGCGGCGATTCAACTAATGAAAAACTGTTTTTT

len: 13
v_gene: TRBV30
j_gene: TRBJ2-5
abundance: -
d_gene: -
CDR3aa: CAIDRDGLETQYF
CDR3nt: TGTGCCATCGACCGGGACGGCCTAGAGACCCAGTACTTC

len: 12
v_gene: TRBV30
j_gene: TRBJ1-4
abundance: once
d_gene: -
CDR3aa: CASSGVNEKLFF
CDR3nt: TGTGCTTCGTCGGGGGTGAATGAAAAACTGTTTTTT

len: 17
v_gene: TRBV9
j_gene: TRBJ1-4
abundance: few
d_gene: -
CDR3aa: CASSTSPGGGTNEKLFF
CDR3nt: TGTGCCAGCAGCACCTCCCCTGGGGGGGGAACTAATGAAAAACTGTTTTTT

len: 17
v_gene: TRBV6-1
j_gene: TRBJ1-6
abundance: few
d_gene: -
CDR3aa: CASTEGRNAPGDSPLHF
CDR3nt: TGTGCCAGCACTGAAGGTCGGAACGCTCCCGGGGATTCACCCCTCCACTTT

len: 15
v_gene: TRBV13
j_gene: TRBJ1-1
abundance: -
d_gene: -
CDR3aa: CASSSQTVMNTEAFF
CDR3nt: TGTGCCAGCAGCTCACAGACAGTTATGAACACTGAAGCTTTCTTT

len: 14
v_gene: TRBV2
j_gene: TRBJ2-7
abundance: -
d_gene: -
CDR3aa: CASSEVGKVREQYF
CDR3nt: TGTGCCAGCAGTGAGGTCGGTAAAGTGCGAGAGCAGTACTTC

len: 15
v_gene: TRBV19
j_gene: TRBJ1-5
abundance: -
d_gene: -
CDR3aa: CASSTYRDSNQPQHF
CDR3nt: TGTGCCAGTAGTACTTACAGGGACAGCAATCAGCCCCAGCATTTT

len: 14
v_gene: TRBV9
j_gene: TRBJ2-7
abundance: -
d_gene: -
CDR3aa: CASSVSQGLNEQYF
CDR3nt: TGTGCCAGCAGCGTCTCACAGGGTCTCAACGAGCAGTACTTC

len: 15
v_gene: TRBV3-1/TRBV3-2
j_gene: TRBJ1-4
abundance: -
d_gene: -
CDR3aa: CASSQDPGTNEKLFF
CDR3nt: TGTGCCAGCAGCCAAGACCCGGGGACTAATGAAAAACTGTTTTTT

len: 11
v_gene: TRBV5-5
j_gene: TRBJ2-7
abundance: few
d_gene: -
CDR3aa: CASSPDYEQYF
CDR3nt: TGTGCCAGCAGCCCAGACTACGAGCAGTACTTC

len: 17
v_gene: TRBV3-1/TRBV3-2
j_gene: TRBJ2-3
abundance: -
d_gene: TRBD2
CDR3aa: CASSQDFGTRLTDTQYF
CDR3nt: TGTGCCAGCAGCCAAGATTTTGGGACTAGGCTTACAGATACGCAGTATTTT

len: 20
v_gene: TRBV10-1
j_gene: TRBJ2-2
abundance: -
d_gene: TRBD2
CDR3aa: CASSGPGLAGGPVDTGELFF
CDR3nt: TGCGCCAGCAGTGGCCCTGGACTAGCGGGAGGGCCGGTTGACACCGGGGAGCTGTTTTTT

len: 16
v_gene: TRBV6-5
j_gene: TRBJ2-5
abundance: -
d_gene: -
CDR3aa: CASSSKLDNHQETQYF
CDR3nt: TGTGCCAGCAGTTCGAAACTGGACAACCACCAAGAGACCCAGTACTTC

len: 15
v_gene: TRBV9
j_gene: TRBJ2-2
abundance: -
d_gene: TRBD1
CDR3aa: CASSAPTGVGGELFF
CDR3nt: TGTGCCAGCAGCGCACCGACAGGGGTGGGCGGGGAGCTGTTTTTT

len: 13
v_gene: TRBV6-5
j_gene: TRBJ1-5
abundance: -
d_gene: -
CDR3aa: CASREYSNQPQHF
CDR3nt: TGTGCCAGCAGGGAGTATAGCAATCAGCCCCAGCATTTT

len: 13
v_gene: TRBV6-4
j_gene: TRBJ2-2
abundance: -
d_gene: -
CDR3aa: CASGSTATGELFF
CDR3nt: TGTGCCAGCGGGTCCACAGCGACCGGGGAGCTGTTTTTT

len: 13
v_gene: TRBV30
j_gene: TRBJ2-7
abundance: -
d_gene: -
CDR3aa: CAWSLNTGYEQYF
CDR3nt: TGTGCCTGGAGCCTCAATACAGGTTACGAGCAGTACTTC

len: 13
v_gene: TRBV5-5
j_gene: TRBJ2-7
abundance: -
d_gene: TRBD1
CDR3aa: CASSLDRGLEQYF
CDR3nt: TGTGCCAGCAGCTTGGACAGGGGGCTCGAGCAGTACTTC

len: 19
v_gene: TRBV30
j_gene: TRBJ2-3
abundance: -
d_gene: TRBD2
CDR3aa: CAWSRSSGPRTASTDTQYF
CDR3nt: TGTGCCTGGAGTCGGTCTAGCGGGCCGAGAACGGCTAGCACAGATACGCAGTATTTT

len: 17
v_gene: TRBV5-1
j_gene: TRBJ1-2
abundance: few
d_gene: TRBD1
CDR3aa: CASSTKRTGEMDYGYTF
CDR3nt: TGCGCCAGCAGCACTAAGCGGACAGGGGAGATGGACTATGGCTACACCTTC

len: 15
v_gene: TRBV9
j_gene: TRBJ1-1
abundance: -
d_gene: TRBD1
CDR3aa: CASSVLTGLNTEAFF
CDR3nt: TGTGCCAGCAGCGTCCTGACAGGGCTGAACACTGAAGCTTTCTTT

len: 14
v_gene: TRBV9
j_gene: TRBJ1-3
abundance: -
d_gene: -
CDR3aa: CASSVGGLGNTIYF
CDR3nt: TGTGCCAGCAGCGTAGGAGGGTTAGGAAACACCATATATTTT

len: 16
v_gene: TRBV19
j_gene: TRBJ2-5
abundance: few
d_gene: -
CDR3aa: CASSDPGAASTETQYF
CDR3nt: TGTGCCAGTAGTGACCCGGGGGCGGCGTCCACAGAGACCCAGTACTTC

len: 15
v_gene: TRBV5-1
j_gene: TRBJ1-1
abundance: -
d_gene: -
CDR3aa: CASSLGGRGNTEAFF
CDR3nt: TGCGCCAGCAGCTTGGGTGGCAGGGGGAACACTGAAGCTTTCTTT

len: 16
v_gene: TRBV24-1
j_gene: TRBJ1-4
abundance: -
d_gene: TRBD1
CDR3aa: CATSDGRTGGGEKLFF
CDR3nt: TGTGCCACCAGTGATGGTCGGACAGGGGGCGGCGAAAAACTGTTTTTT

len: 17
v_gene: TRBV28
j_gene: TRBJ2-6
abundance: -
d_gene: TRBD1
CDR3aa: CASSWGQGISGANVLTF
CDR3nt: TGTGCCAGCAGCTGGGGACAGGGTATCTCTGGGGCCAACGTCCTGACTTTC

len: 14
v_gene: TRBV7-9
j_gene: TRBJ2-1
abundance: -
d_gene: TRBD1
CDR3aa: CASSPGTGVDEQFF
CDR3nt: TGTGCCAGCAGCCCCGGGACAGGGGTGGATGAGCAGTTCTTC